The 3 T cell receptor beta chains below were found in one sample sequenced in a study of molecular identifiers for immune sequencing clone quantification (dated by TCRdb to 2017 to 2018). Library generation was performed with PCR. TCRdb lists the instrument as Illumina HiSeq 4000. TCRdb took the public reads, trimmed them with fastp at Q25, ran MiXCR for clone calling and kept in-frame beta chains. Rows with a matching CDR3 protein are joined into one entry that keeps the most common DNA and genes. Across this sample there are about 640,000 distinct CDR3 sequences, with just under 20% seen only once. The leading ten clones occupy 0.85% of the sample. Material for sequencing was naive CD8+ T cells from blood, with Jurkat cell RNA spiked in. In light of the paper, this sample's cell subset or site label describes: FACS-sorted CD8+CD4-CCR7+CD45RA+ naive T cells. These receptors all stem from a human donor in good health. Some libraries in this study had Jurkat cell RNA spiked in.

This clonotype has a count of ten or more. The chain is built from TRBV4-3 and TRBJ2-3, with D hard to call. The CDR3 covers 15 residues. With 2 bases removed from V and 2 bases from J, the gap between germline ends came to 11 bases. From germline, CDR1 is LGHNA and CDR2 YSLEER. The CDR3 loop reads CASSQTWASTDTQYF. DNA of the CDR3: TGCGCCAGCAGCCAAACGTGGGCTTCCACAGATACGCAGTATTTT.

This chain uses TRBV7-6 with TRBJ1-6; TRBD1 is a possible D gene (6 bases). This CDR3 spans 14 amino acids. Germline V lookup: CDR1 SGHVS, CDR2 FNYEAQ. Trimming removed 4 bases at V and 5 bases at J, with 9 bases between. Here the CDR3 reads CASSSDSHNSPLHF. CDR3 DNA: TGTGCCAGCAGCTCGGACAGCCATAATTCACCCCTCCACTTT.

This clonotype was found many times. As DNA, the CDR3 is TGCGCCAGCAGCCAAGTTGAAGGGGGCGAGTATGGCTACACCTTC. Protein product: CASSQVEGGEYGYTF. The chain recombines TRBV4-1 with TRBJ1-2, with 7 bases that match TRBD1. This CDR3 contains 15 residues. The V gene's germline CDR1 is MGHRA and CDR2 YSYEKL. Trimming cost V 1 base and J 5 bases; bases outside gene matches: 7.